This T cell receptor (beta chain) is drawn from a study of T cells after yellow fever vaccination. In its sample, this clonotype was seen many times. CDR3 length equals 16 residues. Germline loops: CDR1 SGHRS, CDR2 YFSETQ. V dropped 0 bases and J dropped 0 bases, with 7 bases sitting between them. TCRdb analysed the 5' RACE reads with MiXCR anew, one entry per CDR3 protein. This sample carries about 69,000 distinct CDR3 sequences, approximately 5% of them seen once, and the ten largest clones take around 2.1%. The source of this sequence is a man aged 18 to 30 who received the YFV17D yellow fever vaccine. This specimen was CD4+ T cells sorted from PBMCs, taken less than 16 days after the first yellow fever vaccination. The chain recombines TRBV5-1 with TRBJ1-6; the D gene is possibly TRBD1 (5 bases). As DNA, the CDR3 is TGCGCCAGCAGCTTGGACAGGAGCTCCTATAATTCACCCCTCCACTTT. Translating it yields CASSLDRSSYNSPLHF. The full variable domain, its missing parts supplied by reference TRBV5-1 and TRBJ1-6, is KAGVTQTPRYLIKTRGQQVTLSCSPISGHRSVSWYQQTPGQGLQFLFEYFSETQRNKGNFPGRFSGRQFSNSRSEMNVSTLELGDSALYLCASSLDRSSYNSPLHFGNGTRLTVT.